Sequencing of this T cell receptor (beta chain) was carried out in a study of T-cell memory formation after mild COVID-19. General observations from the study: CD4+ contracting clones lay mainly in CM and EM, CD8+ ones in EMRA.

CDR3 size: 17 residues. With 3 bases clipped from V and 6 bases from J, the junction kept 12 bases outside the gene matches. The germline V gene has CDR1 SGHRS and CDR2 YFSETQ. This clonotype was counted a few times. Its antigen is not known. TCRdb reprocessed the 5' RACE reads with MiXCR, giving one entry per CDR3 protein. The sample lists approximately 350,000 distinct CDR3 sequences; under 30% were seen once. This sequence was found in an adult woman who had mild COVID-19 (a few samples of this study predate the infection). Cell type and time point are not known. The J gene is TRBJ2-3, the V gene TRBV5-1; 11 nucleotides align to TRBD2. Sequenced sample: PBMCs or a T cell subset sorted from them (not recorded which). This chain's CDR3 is CASSSGLAGFEGDTQYF. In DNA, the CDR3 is TGCGCCAGCAGCTCTGGACTAGCGGGCTTCGAGGGGGATACGCAGTATTTT.